This T cell receptor (beta chain) was sequenced in a study of PD-L1 blockade in urothelial cancer. Repertoires were generated with immunoSEQ multiplex PCR, while TCRdb's copy carries only in-frame clones and drops some. The sample gives over 45,000 clones, about 86% of which show up once; roughly 2.8% is in the top ten. J was trimmed by 1 base and V by 2 bases; bases with no gene match: 2. This CDR3 has 14 residues. Germline V gene sequence: CDR1 SGHKS, CDR2 YYEKEE (reference sequence). The specimen was PBMCs, collected around atezolizumab (anti-PD-L1) treatment. This sequence originates from a man in his fifties or sixties with urothelial cancer. The V and J genes are TRBV5-5 and TRBJ1-2; 7 nucleotides line up with TRBD1. CDR3 region: CASSLGTDNYGYTF. In DNA, the CDR3 is TGTGCCAGCAGCTTAGGGACAGATAACTATGGCTACACCTTC.